These 8 T cell receptor beta chains were all obtained from the same sample, sequenced in a study of cytomegalovirus exposure and HLA in healthy donors. PCR primers comprised 60 Vbeta and 13 Jbeta primers. Assay used: immunoSEQ multiplex PCR; TCRdb lists only in-frame clones, some missing. Of under 200,000 clones in the sample, 70% to 80% were seen once. Sequences were obtained from PBMCs. The receptors were gathered from a man between 60 and 75 years old in good health and CMV-seronegative.

V gene TRBV7-2 combines with J gene TRBJ2-7, with 8 bases identical to TRBD2. V shed 1 base and J 2 bases; nucleotides not matched to a gene: 4. This CDR3 has 15 residues. In germline, CDR1 is SGHTA, CDR2 FQGNSA. CDR3 in amino acids: CASSLGTSRPYEQYF. The DNA for the CDR3 is TGTGCCAGCAGCTTAGGGACTAGCAGACCCTACGAGCAGTACTTC.

The chain uses TRBV21-1 and TRBJ1-2; TRBD1 is taken as the D call from the table, unchecked against the DNA. TRBV21-1 is a pseudogene segment. The CDR3 spans 17 residues. The CDR3 region is CASSKIGPGQGARGYTF. The DNA for the CDR3 is TGTGCCAGCAGCAAAATAGGACCTGGACAGGGGGCGCGGGGCTACACCTTC.

This clone was counted only a few times. V usage is TRBV5-4 and J usage is TRBJ2-7, with a possible D match to TRBD1 (5 bases). The CDR3 covers 13 residues. Germline CDR1 and CDR2: SGHNT and YYREEE (reference sequence). V lost 1 base, J lost 3 bases, and 8 bases lay in between. The CDR3 DNA is TGTGCCAGCAGCTTGCCAGGGAACTACGAGCAGTACTTC. Residues: CASSLPGNYEQYF. Together with reference TRBV5-4 and TRBJ2-7, the CDR3 gives the full variable domain: ETGVTQSPTHLIKTRGQQVTLRCSSQSGHNTVSWYQQALGQGPQFIFQYYREEENGRGNFPPRFSGLQFPNYSSELNVNALELDDSALYLCASSLPGNYEQYFGPGTRLTVT.

V usage is TRBV5-4 and J usage is TRBJ1-1; TRBD1 aligns across 8 bases. This CDR3 contains 19 residues. The J segment lost 5 bases and the V segment lost 1 base, leaving 19 bases of the junction unmatched. The germline CDR1 and CDR2 sequences are SGHNT and YYREEE (reference sequence). CDR3 loop: CASSLYRFGQGRRRTEAFF. CDR3 bases: TGTGCCAGCAGCTTGTACCGTTTTGGACAGGGAAGGAGGCGGACTGAAGCTTTCTTT.

The J gene is TRBJ2-7, the V gene TRBV5-5; 8 bases agree with TRBD1. The CDR3 has 15 residues. The V segment lost 4 bases and the J segment 1 base; nucleotides outside the gene matches: 7. The V gene's germline CDR1 is SGHKS and CDR2 YYEKEE (reference sequence). The CDR3 DNA sequence: TGTGCCAGCAGCCCCGGACAGGGAACTTCCTACGAGCAGTACTTC. Its translation: CASSPGQGTSYEQYF.

The chain recombines TRBV5-1 with TRBJ2-3; TRBD2 matches at 7 bases. CDR1 SGHRS and CDR2 YFSETQ come from the germline V gene. The V and J ends lost 0 bases and 4 bases, in that order; junction bases with no gene match: 2. The CDR3 sequence is 14 residues long. The CDR3: CASSLEGRADTQYF. CDR3 in DNA: TGCGCCAGCAGCTTGGAGGGGAGGGCAGATACGCAGTATTTT.

V usage is TRBV5-4 and J usage is TRBJ2-5, with TRBD1 matching 8 bases. The CDR3 runs to 15 residues. Germline trimming cut 5 bases from V and 2 bases from J; bases unmatched to any gene: 8. The germline V gene has CDR1 SGHNT and CDR2 YYREEE (reference sequence). The CDR3 loop is CASSPTGGKQETQYF. The CDR3 coding sequence is TGTGCCAGCAGTCCTACAGGGGGAAAGCAAGAGACCCAGTACTTC.

This clone was observed a single time. The chain has TRBV27 and TRBJ2-7; 8 bases match TRBD2. This CDR3 is 14 amino acids long. Germline V gives CDR1 MNHEY, CDR2 SMNVEV (reference sequence). Unmatched junction bases numbered 6, after V lost 5 bases and J lost 3 bases. Here the CDR3 reads CASSVAGRNYEQYF. The CDR3 DNA reads as TGTGCCAGCAGTGTAGCGGGGAGGAACTACGAGCAGTACTTC.